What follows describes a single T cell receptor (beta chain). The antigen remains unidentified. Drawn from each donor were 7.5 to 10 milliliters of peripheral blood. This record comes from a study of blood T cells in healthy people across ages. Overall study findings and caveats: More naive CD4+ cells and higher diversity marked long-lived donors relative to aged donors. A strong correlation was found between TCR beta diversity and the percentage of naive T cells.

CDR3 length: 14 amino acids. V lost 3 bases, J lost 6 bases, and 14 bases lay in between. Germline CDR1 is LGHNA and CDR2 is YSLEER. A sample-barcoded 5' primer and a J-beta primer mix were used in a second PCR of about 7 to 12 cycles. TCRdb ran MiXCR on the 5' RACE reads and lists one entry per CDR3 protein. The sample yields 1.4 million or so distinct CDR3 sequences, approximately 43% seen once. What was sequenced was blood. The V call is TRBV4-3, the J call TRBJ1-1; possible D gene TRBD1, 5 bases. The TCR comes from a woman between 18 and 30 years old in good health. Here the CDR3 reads CASSQGGGRAEAFF. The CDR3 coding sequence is TGCGCCAGCAGCCAGGGTGGGGGAAGGGCTGAAGCTTTCTTT.